The subject of this entry is one T cell receptor beta chain. Clinical histories supplied by participants themselves formed the basis of cohort assignment. The recovered donors of Cohort 3 showed two negative PCRs, clearance, or symptom resolution. The data derive from a study of blood T cell repertoires in COVID-19. Study details: T cells, B-cell-depleted T cells, or PBMCs supplied cDNA or gDNA.

Original processing methods: Reference gene primer amplification yielded estimated nucleated cell counts. Sequencing used immunoSEQ multiplex PCR; TCRdb keeps in-frame clones, though not all of them. Clonal size and the V and J genes are those of that table, whereas D and trimming came from the DNA. The table includes around 300,000 clones, 85% detected once. Germline lookup yields CDR1 SGHRS and CDR2 YFSETQ. Trimming left V 1 base short and J 1 base short, with 7 bases between. CDR3 length: 14 residues. V usage is TRBV5-1 and J usage is TRBJ2-3; no definite D call. This clonotype was obtained from a woman aged 50 to 60 who had recovered from COVID-19. The sequenced sample consisted of PBMCs or T cells enriched from blood (not recorded which). The CDR3 region has the DNA TGCGCCAGCAGCTTGCCCACTCGCACAGATACGCAGTATTTT. Translation: CASSLPTRTDTQYF. Full variable domain (outside the CDR3, taken from reference TRBV5-1 and TRBJ2-3): KAGVTQTPRYLIKTRGQQVTLSCSPISGHRSVSWYQQTPGQGLQFLFEYFSETQRNKGNFPGRFSGRQFSNSRSEMNVSTLELGDSALYLCASSLPTRTDTQYFGPGTRLTVL.